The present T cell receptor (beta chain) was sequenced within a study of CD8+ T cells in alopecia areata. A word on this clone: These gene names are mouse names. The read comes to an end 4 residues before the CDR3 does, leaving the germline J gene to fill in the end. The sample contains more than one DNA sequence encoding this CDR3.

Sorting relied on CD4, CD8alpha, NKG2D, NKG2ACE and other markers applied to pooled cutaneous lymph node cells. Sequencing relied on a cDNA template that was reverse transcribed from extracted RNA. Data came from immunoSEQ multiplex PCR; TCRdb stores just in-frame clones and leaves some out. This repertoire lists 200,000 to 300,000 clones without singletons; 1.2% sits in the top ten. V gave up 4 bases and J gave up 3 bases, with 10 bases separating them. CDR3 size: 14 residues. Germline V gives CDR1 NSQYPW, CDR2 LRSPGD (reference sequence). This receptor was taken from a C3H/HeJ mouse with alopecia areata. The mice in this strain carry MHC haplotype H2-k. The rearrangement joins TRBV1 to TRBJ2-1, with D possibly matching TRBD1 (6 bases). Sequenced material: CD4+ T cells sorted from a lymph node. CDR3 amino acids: CTCSERDIYAEQFF. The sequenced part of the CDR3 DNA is TGCACCTGCAGTGAACGGGACATCTATGCT.